This TCR beta chain originates from a study of T cell repertoires in cytomegalovirus infection. On the study more broadly: Public TCR beta signatures were indicative of both CMV infection and a matching HLA type.

TCRdb recomputed calls from the reads with MiXCR, one row per CDR3 protein. The data show under 600,000 distinct CDR3 sequences, approximately 15% seen once. This clonotype was observed at least ten times. Its cognate antigen is unknown. Findings and limits, study-wide: The response measured ex vivo was dominated by TCR beta clonotypes (HLA-C-restricted and CMV-specific). Summed frequency of public TCR beta families distinguished CMV carriers with the relevant HLA.

In germline, CDR1 is MNHEY, CDR2 SMNVEV (reference sequence). V was cut by 0 bases and J by 5 bases, with 8 bases left in between. The CDR3 sequence is 14 residues long. The sample comprised CD8+ T cells from PBMCs. V usage is TRBV27 and J usage is TRBJ2-1; unclear D gene. The TCR sequence derives from a human donor in good health (CMV status not recorded). Some clones in this sample may be carry-over from other donors' samples. CDR3 DNA sequence: TGTGCCAGCAGTTTATCGGGATCAAACAATGAGCAGTTCTTC. The encoded protein is CASSLSGSNNEQFF.